Presented here are 5 T cell receptor beta chains from one specimen sequenced in a study of molecular identifiers for immune sequencing clone quantification (dated by TCRdb to the late 2010s). Libraries were made using PCR. The reads were generated on an Illumina HiSeq 4000. Using fastp trimming at Q25 and MiXCR clonotype assembly, TCRdb reanalyzed the public sequencing data and kept in-frame beta chains. All rows with the same CDR3 protein become a single entry with the most common DNA and genes. The sample table holds 600,000 to 650,000 distinct CDR3 sequences, of which roughly 21% were seen once. The ten largest clones capture approximately 0.9% of the sample. The sequencing sample was made of naive CD8+ T cells from blood, with Jurkat cell RNA spiked in. What this sample's cell subset or site label stands for: FACS-sorted CD8+CD4-CCR7+CD45RA+ naive T cells. Receptor source: a human donor in good health. Some libraries in this study had Jurkat cell RNA spiked in.

This clonotype showed up many times. This sequence joins TRBV2 and TRBJ2-5; possibly TRBD2 for D (6 bases). V lost 2 bases, J lost 5 bases, and 9 bases lay in between. There are 13 residues in the CDR3. Germline lookup yields CDR1 SNHLY and CDR2 FYNNEI. The CDR3 sequence is CASSESAGETQYF. The DNA of the CDR3 is TGTGCCAGCAGTGAATCTGCGGGGGAGACCCAGTACTTC.

In this sample, this clonotype turned up a few times. One end of the junction is discordant with germline, which a read error may explain. V gene TRBV6-5 combines with J gene TRBJ2-2; D not resolved. CDR1 MNHEY and CDR2 SVGAGI come from the germline V gene. CDR3 length equals 16 residues. The CDR3 loop is CAGSHPGVSLAGELFF. The CDR3, as DNA: TGTGCCGGCAGTCACCCTGGGGTCAGTTTAGCCGGGGAGCTGTTTTTT.

This clonotype was observed many times. The V and J genes are TRBV4-3 and TRBJ1-1, with D perhaps TRBD1 (5 bases). Trimming cost V 2 bases and J 4 bases, with 8 bases left between them. Germline V gene sequence: CDR1 LGHNA, CDR2 YSLEER. The CDR3 totals 13 residues. The CDR3 here is CASSQFRGTEAFF. CDR3 coding DNA: TGCGCCAGCAGCCAATTTAGGGGCACTGAAGCTTTCTTT.

In regard to this clonotype: An end of the junction differs from the germline gene, which may be a read error. The V and J genes are TRBV5-6 and TRBJ1-2; tentative D call: TRBD1 (5 bases). Germline-derived CDR1 and CDR2 are SGHDT and YYEEEE. This CDR3 has 18 amino acids. The CDR3 nucleotides are TGTGCCTGCAGCTTGAACACCCCTGACGAGGGGCCTAACTATGGCTACACCTTC. It is translated as CACSLNTPDEGPNYGYTF.

About this clonotype itself: A clone one base away is much larger, so this may be a read error. This CDR3 reads CASSRDDSQPQHF. As DNA, the CDR3 is TGTGCCAGCAGCCGGGACGACAGTCAGCCCCAGCATTTT. The gene calls are TRBV28 and TRBJ1-5; D perhaps matches TRBD1 (5 bases). Trimming pared 6 bases from V and 6 bases from J, leaving 12 bases between. The CDR3 consists of 13 residues. Germline V gene data show CDR1 as MDHEN and CDR2 as SYDVKM.